Listed here are 20 T cell receptor beta chains from one sample, sequenced in a study of early T cells in non-severe SARS-CoV-2 infection. A single record per CDR3 protein comes from TCRdb applying MiXCR to the 5' RACE reads. The sample consists of about 26,000 distinct CDR3 sequences, 4% to 5% of them appearing once. Specimen: whole blood. The receptor set was obtained from an adult who was a healthcare worker with PCR-confirmed SARS-CoV-2 infection or an uninfected control (not recorded which).

This clonotype was observed at least ten times. This chain links TRBV28 with TRBJ1-6, with D tentatively TRBD1 (5 bases). The CDR3 spans 14 residues. V dropped 3 bases and J dropped 7 bases, with 10 bases sitting between them. Germline V gives CDR1 MDHEN, CDR2 SYDVKM. The chain's CDR3 is CASSLSRVNSPLHF. The DNA for the CDR3 is TGTGCCAGCAGTTTGTCCAGGGTGAATTCACCCCTCCACTTT.

This clonotype counts as medium-sized. The rearrangement joins TRBV19 to TRBJ1-2; the D gene is possibly TRBD1 (5 bases). The V gene's germline CDR1 is LNHDA and CDR2 SQIVND (reference sequence). The V end was cut by 3 bases, the J end by 3 bases, with 11 bases between. The CDR3 has 14 amino acids. The chain's CDR3 is CASSITPGYYGYTF. The CDR3 nucleotides read TGTGCCAGTAGTATTACCCCAGGGTACTATGGCTACACCTTC.

This clonotype was seen ten or more times. The chain links TRBV19 to TRBJ2-1; D is undetermined. Germline CDR1 reads LNHDA; CDR2 reads SQIVND (reference sequence). CDR3 size: 16 residues. Trimming cost V 6 bases and J 6 bases, with 21 bases left between them. As DNA, the CDR3 is TGTGCCAGTAGCAAGAGGAACCCGCCGGATCCCAATGAGCAGTTCTTC. This encodes CASSKRNPPDPNEQFF.

This clonotype was observed a few times. V gene TRBV4-1 combines with J gene TRBJ2-3, with 8 nucleotides matching TRBD2. V lost 2 bases, J lost 2 bases, and 3 bases stayed unmatched. The CDR3 has 15 residues. Germline CDR1 is MGHRA and CDR2 is YSYEKL. The CDR3 spells CASSQILAATDTQYF. Here the CDR3 DNA reads TGCGCCAGCAGCCAAATACTAGCGGCCACAGATACGCAGTATTTT.

This clonotype was seen a handful of times. The rearrangement uses TRBV19 and TRBJ1-2; TRBD1 might be the D (5 bases). Trimming stripped 0 bases from V and 8 bases from J, with 10 bases between. Looked up from germline, CDR1 is LNHDA and CDR2 is SQIVND (reference sequence). The CDR3 spans 13 residues. As DNA, the CDR3 is TGTGCCAGTAGTATAGAAAGAGGGGACGGCTACACCTTC. It is translated as CASSIERGDGYTF.

This clonotype has a count of ten or more. The chain carries TRBV6-2 or TRBV6-3 and TRBJ2-2; 11 nucleotides align to TRBD1. This CDR3 spans 15 amino acids. The junction had 2 bases not matched to a gene; V was cut back by 5 bases and J by 3 bases. Per germline, CDR1 MNHEY and CDR2 SVGEGT. This chain's CDR3 is CASSMGQGDTGELFF. As DNA, the CDR3 is TGTGCCAGCAGTATGGGACAGGGGGACACCGGGGAGCTGTTTTTT.

There are many counts of this clonotype. DNA for the CDR3: TGCAGCGTTGAAGATTCGAGGGCCGGTTCCTACAATGAGCAGTTCTTC. This translates into CSVEDSRAGSYNEQFF. The V call is TRBV29-1, the J call TRBJ2-1; possibly TRBD2 for D (5 bases). Germline V gives CDR1 SQVTM, CDR2 ANQGSEA. The CDR3 loop spans 16 amino acids. Trimming stripped 0 bases from V and 1 base from J, with 13 bases between.

This clonotype was seen repeatedly, ten times or more. V gene TRBV2 combines with J gene TRBJ2-3; perhaps TRBD2 as D (5 bases). Germline CDR1 SNHLY, CDR2 FYNNEI. Trimming removed 8 bases from V and 2 bases from J, with 5 bases in between. This CDR3 contains 11 residues. CDR3 bases: TGTGCCAGCCGGGACACAGATACGCAGTATTTT. It specifies CASRDTDTQYF.

This clonotype showed up many times. Its ends do not fully match the called genes, so a read error is possible. V gene TRBV5-6 combines with J gene TRBJ2-7; perhaps TRBD2 as D (6 bases). CDR1 and CDR2 from the germline V gene are SGHDT and YYEEEE. The CDR3 runs to 13 residues. The CDR3 loop reads CASSLGTGGRGNF. The CDR3 DNA follows: TGTGCCAGCAGCTTGGGTACTGGGGGGAGAGGAAACTTC.

This clonotype was detected many times. The chain carries TRBV9 and TRBJ2-2, with D perhaps matching TRBD2 (6 bases). With 2 bases removed from V and 4 bases from J, the gap between germline ends came to 15 bases. The CDR3 has 16 residues. Germline values: CDR1 SGDLS, CDR2 YYNGEE. CDR3 coding DNA: TGTGCCAGCAGCGTGGCGGGGAACCCGGGCACCGGGGAGCTGTTTTTT. As protein: CASSVAGNPGTGELFF.

This clonotype was seen many times. The rearrangement joins TRBV6-2 or TRBV6-3 to TRBJ1-1, with 7 bases matching TRBD1. Germline loops: CDR1 MNHEY, CDR2 SVGEGT. The CDR3 totals 13 residues. With 6 bases clipped from V and 5 bases from J, the junction kept 6 bases outside the gene matches. The CDR3 sequence is CASRPQGGTEAFF. CDR3 DNA sequence: TGTGCCAGCAGACCCCAGGGGGGGACTGAAGCTTTCTTT.

This clonotype has a count of ten or more. V usage is TRBV7-2 and J usage is TRBJ1-2, with a tentative D call TRBD1 (5 bases). V dropped 5 bases and J dropped 3 bases, with 13 bases sitting between them. Germline values: CDR1 SGHTA, CDR2 FQGNSA. CDR3 length: 14 amino acids. Here the CDR3 DNA reads TGTGCCAGCAGCCCGGGGACGGGGGACTATGGCTACACCTTC. This sequence encodes CASSPGTGDYGYTF.

This clonotype is deemed medium-sized. The chain has TRBV6-2 or TRBV6-3 and TRBJ1-2; D gene ambiguous. V dropped 1 base and J dropped 2 bases, with 8 bases sitting between them. Germline values: CDR1 MNHEY, CDR2 SVGEGT. The CDR3 length is 14 residues. This chain's CDR3 is CASSYLYGNYGYTF. The CDR3 region has the DNA TGTGCCAGCAGTTACTTATACGGGAACTATGGCTACACCTTC.

This clonotype was counted only a few times. Its ends do not fully match the called genes, so a read error is possible. The chain combines TRBV7-7 with TRBJ2-3; D possibly corresponds to TRBD2 (6 bases). This CDR3 comprises 14 residues. The V gene's germline CDR1 is SSHAT and CDR2 FNYEAQ (reference sequence). The CDR3 loop reads CASSLTGVADTQYF. The CDR3 DNA is TGTGCTAGCAGCTTAACGGGAGTGGCAGATACGCAGTATTTT. The variable domain in full, with the rest retrieved from reference TRBV7-7 and TRBJ2-3, is GAGVSQSPRYKVTKRGQDVTLRCDPISSHATLYWYQQALGQGPEFLTYFNYEAQPDKSGLPSDRFSAERPEGSISTLTIQRTEQRDSAMYRCASSLTGVADTQYFGPGTRLTVL.

In this sample, this clonotype turned up many times. The chain links TRBV12-3 or TRBV12-4 to TRBJ1-2; 8 bases match TRBD1. The CDR3 is 13 residues long. Trimming took 6 bases from V and 8 from J; bases not matched to a gene: 8. The CDR3 protein is CASRKQGVGGYTF. CDR3 in DNA: TGTGCCAGCAGAAAACAGGGGGTAGGAGGCTACACCTTC.

Many counts were recorded for this clonotype. This chain links TRBV4-3 with TRBJ2-7; the D gene is possibly TRBD1 (6 bases). Germline lookup yields CDR1 LGHNA and CDR2 YSLEER. The V end lost 3 bases, the J end lost 0 bases, and 6 bases lay between the germline ends. The CDR3 runs 13 residues. In DNA, the CDR3 is TGCGCCAGCAGCCAGGACAGCTCCTACGAGCAGTACTTC. This encodes CASSQDSSYEQYF.

Ten or more counts support this clonotype. CDR3 sequence reads: CSAPETITDTQYF. The DNA for the CDR3 is TGCAGTGCCCCCGAAACCATCACAGATACGCAGTATTTT. The V gene is TRBV20-1, the J gene TRBJ2-3; D uncertain. Germline lookup yields CDR1 DFQATT and CDR2 SNEGSKA (reference sequence). V was cut by 6 bases and J by 2 bases, with 12 bases left in between. This CDR3 has 13 residues.

This clonotype has ten or more counts. This chain links TRBV7-6 with TRBJ2-3; D may be TRBD1 (5 bases). Germline CDR1 is SGHVS and CDR2 is FNYEAQ. Trimming left V 2 bases short and J 3 bases short, with 12 bases between. The CDR3 has 15 amino acids. Here the CDR3 DNA reads TGTGCCAGCAGCTTAAATCAGGGAAGTACAGATACGCAGTATTTT. Translated, it gives CASSLNQGSTDTQYF.

In this sample, this clonotype turned up many times. In DNA, the CDR3 is TGTGCCAGCAGCTCTTCTAGGGTTACGAGAGTAGAGCAGTACTTC. Protein sequence: CASSSSRVTRVEQYF. This rearrangement joins TRBV6-6 to TRBJ2-7; D unresolved. V lost 6 bases and J 7 bases, leaving 22 bases between the germline ends. The CDR3 is 15 residues long. CDR1 MNHNY and CDR2 SVGAGI come from the germline V gene (reference sequence).

The sample holds a few counts of this clonotype. J is TRBJ2-1 and V is TRBV5-4; 8 bases agree with TRBD1. The germline V gene has CDR1 SGHNT and CDR2 YYREEE (reference sequence). The CDR3 contains 13 residues. With V trimmed by 4 bases and J by 6 bases, 3 bases remained unmatched. The DNA for the CDR3 is TGTGCCAGCAGCCATGACAGGGGCAATGAGCAGTTCTTC. Protein product: CASSHDRGNEQFF.